The present entry profiles one TCR beta chain with its context. Its specificity is unknown. This record comes from a study of PD-1 blockade in classical Hodgkin lymphoma. Study-wide results and caveats: Reports described newly diagnosed patients as having lower baseline TCR diversity than healthy donors. Possible causes of repertoire differences, disease activity or prior therapy, remain undefined.

Sequencing used immunoSEQ multiplex PCR; TCRdb keeps in-frame clones, though not all of them. Among roughly 77,000 clones listed, over 85% were seen once. Documented time point: newly diagnosed, previously untreated cHL patient sample. V was clipped by 5 bases and J by 4 bases; unmatched bases: 4. Germline V gene sequence: CDR1 SGHNT, CDR2 YENEEA. This CDR3 has 13 amino acids. This receptor was taken from a human donor with classical Hodgkin lymphoma. The sequencing input was peripheral blood mononuclear cells (PBMCs). The V and J genes are TRBV11-3 and TRBJ1-1; 7 bases agree with TRBD1. The DNA of the CDR3 is TGTGCCAGCAGCCGACAGGGATTCACTGAAGCTTTCTTT. This translates into CASSRQGFTEAFF.